This TCR beta chain was sequenced during a study of blood T cell repertoires in COVID-19. Study background: Specimens from acute and convalescent COVID-19 originated in the United States, Italy and Spain. Nucleic acid was either cDNA or gDNA, and it came from T cells, B-cell-depleted T cells, or PBMCs.

Source study methods: Quantification of nucleated cells was approximated via reference gene primer amplification. Measured with immunoSEQ multiplex PCR; TCRdb has only the in-frame clones, and not every one. Clone size and V and J calls were adopted from that table, with D and trimming inferred from the DNA. Among around 270,000 clones listed, 70% to 90% were seen once. Trimming cost V 0 bases and J 0 bases, with 7 bases left between them. The CDR3 has 14 amino acids. CDR1 SGHNT and CDR2 YYREEE come from the germline V gene (reference sequence). Recruited during active infection, patients (from Seattle) were subsequently followed longitudinally.

This chain connects TRBV5-4 to TRBJ2-7; D possibly corresponds to TRBD2 (5 bases). This sequence originates from a woman aged 55-70 years with COVID-19, enrolled during active disease. Sequenced material: peripheral blood. DNA for the CDR3: TGTGCCAGCAGCTTGGAGGACTCCTCCTACGAGCAGTACTTC. Protein product: CASSLEDSSYEQYF.